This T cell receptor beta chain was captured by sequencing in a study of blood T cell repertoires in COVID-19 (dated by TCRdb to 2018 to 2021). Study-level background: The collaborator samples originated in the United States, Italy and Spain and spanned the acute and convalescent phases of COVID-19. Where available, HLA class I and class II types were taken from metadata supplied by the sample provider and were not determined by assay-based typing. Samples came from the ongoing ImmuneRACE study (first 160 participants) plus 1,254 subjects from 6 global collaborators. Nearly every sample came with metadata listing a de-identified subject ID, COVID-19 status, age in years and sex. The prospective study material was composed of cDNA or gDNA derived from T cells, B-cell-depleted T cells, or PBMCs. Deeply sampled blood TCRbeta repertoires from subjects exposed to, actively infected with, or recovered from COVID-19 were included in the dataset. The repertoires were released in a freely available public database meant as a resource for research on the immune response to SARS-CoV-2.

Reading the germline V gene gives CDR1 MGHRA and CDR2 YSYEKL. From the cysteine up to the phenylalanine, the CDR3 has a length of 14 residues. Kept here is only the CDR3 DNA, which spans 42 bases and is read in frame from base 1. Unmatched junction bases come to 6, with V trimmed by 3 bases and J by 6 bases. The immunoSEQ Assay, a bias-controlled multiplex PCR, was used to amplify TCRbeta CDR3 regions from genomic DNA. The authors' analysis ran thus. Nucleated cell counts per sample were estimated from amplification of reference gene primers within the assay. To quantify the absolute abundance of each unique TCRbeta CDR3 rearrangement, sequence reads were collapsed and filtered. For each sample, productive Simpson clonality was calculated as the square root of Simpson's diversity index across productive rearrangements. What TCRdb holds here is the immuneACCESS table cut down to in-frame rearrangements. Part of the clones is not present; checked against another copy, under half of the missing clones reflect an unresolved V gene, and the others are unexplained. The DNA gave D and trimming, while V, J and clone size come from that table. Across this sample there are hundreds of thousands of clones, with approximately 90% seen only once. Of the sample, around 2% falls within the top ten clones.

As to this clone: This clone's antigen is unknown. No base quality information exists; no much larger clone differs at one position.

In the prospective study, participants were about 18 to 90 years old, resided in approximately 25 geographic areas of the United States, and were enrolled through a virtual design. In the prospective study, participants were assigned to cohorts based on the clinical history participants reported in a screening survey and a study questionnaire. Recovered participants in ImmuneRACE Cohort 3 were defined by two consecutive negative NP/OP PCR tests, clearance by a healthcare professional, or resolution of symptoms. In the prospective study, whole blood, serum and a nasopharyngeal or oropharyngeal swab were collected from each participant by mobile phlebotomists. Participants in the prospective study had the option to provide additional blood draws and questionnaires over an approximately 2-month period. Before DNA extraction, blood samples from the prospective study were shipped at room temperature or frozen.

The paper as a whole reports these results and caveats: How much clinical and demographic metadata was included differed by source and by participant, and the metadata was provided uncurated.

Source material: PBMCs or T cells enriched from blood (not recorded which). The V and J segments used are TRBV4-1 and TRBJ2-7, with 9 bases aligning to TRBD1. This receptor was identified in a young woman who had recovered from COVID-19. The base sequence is TGCGCCAGCAGCCACCCGGGACAGGGTTCCGAGCAGTACTTC. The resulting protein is CASSHPGQGSEQYF.